This is a list of T cell receptor beta chains from one sample in a study of blood T cells in healthy people across ages. TCRdb re-called the 5' RACE reads through MiXCR, storing one row per CDR3 protein. Among 1.5 million to 2 million distinct CDR3 sequences listed, 28% were seen once. The specimen was blood. These receptors were taken from a woman younger than 45 in good health. Each CDR3 is given with its conserved first and last residue.

v_gene: TRBV11-2; j_gene: TRBJ2-5; len: 14; CDR3aa: CASTPGGSRKTQYF
v_gene: TRBV29-1; j_gene: TRBJ1-2; len: 15; CDR3aa: CSVRSGTGAFYGYTF
v_gene: TRBV6-6; j_gene: TRBJ2-1; len: 15; CDR3aa: CASSYQAGRDNEQFF
v_gene: TRBV5-1; j_gene: TRBJ2-2; len: 16; CDR3aa: CASSPTSGGDTGELFF
v_gene: TRBV18; j_gene: TRBJ1-2; len: 14; CDR3aa: CASSPPTGSSGYTF
v_gene: TRBV7-2; j_gene: TRBJ2-5; len: 15; CDR3aa: CASSLSRGRPETQYF
v_gene: TRBV20-1; j_gene: -; len: 14; CDR3aa: CSAREPGTSYEQYF
v_gene: TRBV7-9; j_gene: TRBJ2-4; len: 18; CDR3aa: CASSSGLAGTSYENIQYF
v_gene: TRBV28; j_gene: TRBJ2-7; len: 13; CDR3aa: CASTSGGAGEQYF
v_gene: TRBV12-3/TRBV12-4; j_gene: TRBJ2-2; len: 15; CDR3aa: CASQELAGGAGELFF
v_gene: TRBV12-5; j_gene: TRBJ2-7; len: 16; CDR3aa: CASGPSVLAGDNEQYF
v_gene: TRBV7-2; j_gene: TRBJ1-5; len: 14; CDR3aa: CASSFQGGDQPQHF
v_gene: TRBV12-3/TRBV12-4; j_gene: TRBJ2-1; len: 13; CDR3aa: CASSILQTTEQFF
v_gene: TRBV18; j_gene: TRBJ2-7; len: 13; CDR3aa: CASSPAAGNEQYF
v_gene: TRBV7-2; j_gene: TRBJ2-1; len: 14; CDR3aa: CASSLWAGNNEQFF
v_gene: TRBV24-1; j_gene: TRBJ2-7; len: 13; CDR3aa: CAISDRDGNEQYF
v_gene: TRBV10-1; j_gene: TRBJ2-3; len: 15; CDR3aa: CASSVTSGGTDTQYF
v_gene: TRBV5-1; j_gene: TRBJ2-5; len: 14; CDR3aa: CASSFGTVGQTQYF
v_gene: TRBV5-1; j_gene: TRBJ2-7; len: 14; CDR3aa: CASSPGTSGKEQYF
v_gene: TRBV18; j_gene: TRBJ1-1; len: 14; CDR3aa: CASSPPSGGTEAFF
v_gene: TRBV6-5; j_gene: TRBJ2-3; len: 16; CDR3aa: CASGYSKNRLADTQYF
v_gene: TRBV29-1; j_gene: TRBJ2-5; len: 16; CDR3aa: CSVGEGRSRGQETQYF
v_gene: TRBV5-1; j_gene: TRBJ2-7; len: 14; CDR3aa: CASSLGLADDWQYF
v_gene: TRBV12-3/TRBV12-4; j_gene: TRBJ2-3; len: 16; CDR3aa: CASSLISIKTTDTQYF
v_gene: TRBV19; j_gene: TRBJ2-5; len: 15; CDR3aa: CASSIGSTAGRTQYF
v_gene: TRBV12-3/TRBV12-4; j_gene: TRBJ2-1; len: 14; CDR3aa: CASSLTDTYNEQFF
v_gene: TRBV20-1; j_gene: TRBJ2-7; len: 16; CDR3aa: CSTRGVSGRDPYEQYF
v_gene: TRBV7-2; j_gene: TRBJ1-4; len: 13; CDR3aa: CASSLNGLEKLFF
v_gene: TRBV7-8; j_gene: TRBJ2-6; len: 14; CDR3aa: CASVRNSGANVLTF
v_gene: TRBV3-1; j_gene: TRBJ2-5; len: 12; CDR3aa: CASSQFDETQYF
v_gene: TRBV14; j_gene: TRBJ2-6; len: 15; CDR3aa: CASSQGFGGANVLTF
v_gene: TRBV7-9; j_gene: TRBJ2-6; len: 20; CDR3aa: CASSLHQTNRDHSGANVLTF
v_gene: TRBV29-1; j_gene: TRBJ1-1; len: 13; CDR3aa: CSGRGGQGTEAFF
v_gene: TRBV18; j_gene: TRBJ2-7; len: 14; CDR3aa: CASSPRGGFGEQYF
v_gene: TRBV5-5; j_gene: TRBJ2-5; len: 12; CDR3aa: CANSLVQETQYF
v_gene: TRBV6-6; j_gene: TRBJ1-5; len: 14; CDR3aa: CASSYSPGNQPQHF
v_gene: TRBV24-1; j_gene: TRBJ2-1; len: 12; CDR3aa: CATSDSNDEQFF
v_gene: TRBV6-1; j_gene: TRBJ1-5; len: 16; CDR3aa: CASLVSGRGSNQPQHF
v_gene: TRBV5-1; j_gene: TRBJ2-7; len: 15; CDR3aa: CASSLVAGQSYEQYF
v_gene: TRBV20-1; j_gene: TRBJ2-7; len: 15; CDR3aa: CSARGGLAGVREQYF
v_gene: TRBV29-1; j_gene: TRBJ2-7; len: 13; CDR3aa: CSGKGLAGNEQYF
v_gene: TRBV5-1; j_gene: TRBJ1-2; len: 13; CDR3aa: CASSWDSFYGYTF
v_gene: TRBV9; j_gene: TRBJ2-3; len: 15; CDR3aa: CASSKIGMSTDTQYF
v_gene: TRBV30; j_gene: TRBJ2-3; len: 16; CDR3aa: CAWSPPTSGRADTQYF
v_gene: TRBV7-9; j_gene: TRBJ1-1; len: 14; CDR3aa: CASSLIGGGTEAFF